A selection of T cell receptor beta chains follows, all from one sample in a study of cytomegalovirus exposure and HLA in healthy donors. Profiled with immunoSEQ multiplex PCR; TCRdb holds only in-frame clones, not every one. The sample lists 120,000 to 150,000 clones; 70% to 85% were seen once. Input material: PBMCs. These receptors were obtained from a male donor in good health and CMV-seronegative. CDR3s include the opening cysteine and the closing phenylalanine or tryptophan. A D gene is named only where the DNA matches it firmly. Some rows have no size entry. The others give once, few or many, or a class for an expanded clone.

j_gene	abundance	v_gene	len	d_gene	CDR3nt	CDR3aa
TRBJ2-3	.	TRBV30	14	TRBD1	TGTGCCTGGACAGCAGGACAGGGGTCAGATACGCAGTATTTT	CAWTAGQGSDTQYF
TRBJ1-1	.	TRBV18	13	.	TGTGCCAGCTCAGGGGGACAAAACACTGAAGCTTTCTTT	CASSGGQNTEAFF
TRBJ2-3	few	TRBV7-2	15	.	TGTGCCAGCAGCTTAGATCGGTCTGGCACAGATACGCAGTATTTT	CASSLDRSGTDTQYF
TRBJ2-1	.	TRBV7-9	15	TRBD2	TGTGCCAGCAGTGAACTAGCGGGAGCTGCGAATGAGCAGTTCTTC	CASSELAGAANEQFF
TRBJ2-7	.	TRBV21-1	16	.	TGTGCCAGCAGCAAAAAGGGGCGGGAGGGCCTCTACGAGCAGTACTTC	CASSKKGREGLYEQYF
TRBJ1-5	.	TRBV28	13	TRBD1	TGTGCCAGCAGTTGGACAGGGACCGGGCCCCAGCATTTT	CASSWTGTGPQHF
TRBJ2-3	.	TRBV4-3	15	TRBD1	TGCGCCAGCAGCCCTGGGACAGGGGTCACAGATACGCAGTATTTT	CASSPGTGVTDTQYF
TRBJ1-1	few	TRBV4-3	16	TRBD1	TGCGCCAGCAGCCAAGATGGGGACAGATTGAACACTGAAGCTTTCTTT	CASSQDGDRLNTEAFF
TRBJ1-3	.	TRBV9	15	TRBD1	TGTGCCAGCAGTCCCGGGACAGGGCCTGGAAACACCATATATTTT	CASSPGTGPGNTIYF
TRBJ2-1	.	TRBV7-9	15	TRBD2	TGTGCCAGCAGCTTAGGGCTAGCGGGAACCAATGAGCAGTTCTTC	CASSLGLAGTNEQFF
TRBJ2-7	.	TRBV7-9	14	.	TGTGCCAGCAGCTTACGTAGTTCGGGTTACGAGCAGTACTTC	CASSLRSSGYEQYF
TRBJ2-5	.	TRBV4-3	15	.	TGCGCCAGCAGCCGCCTCCTTTCCGGGCAAGAGACCCAGTACTTC	CASSRLLSGQETQYF
TRBJ2-7	.	TRBV10-1	13	.	TGCGCCAGCAGTGAGTCGGGAGAATACGAGCAGTACTTC	CASSESGEYEQYF
TRBJ2-5	.	TRBV7-9	11	.	TGTGCCAGCAGCTTGCTAGGGGGCCAGTACTTC	CASSLLGGQYF
TRBJ2-1	.	TRBV7-9	12	.	TGTGCCAGCAGCTCTCTCTACAATGAGCAGTTCTTC	CASSSLYNEQFF
TRBJ1-6	.	TRBV6-5	15	.	TGTGCCAGCAACCCCACGAGCTCCTATAATTCACCCCTCCACTTT	CASNPTSSYNSPLHF
TRBJ1-1	.	TRBV27	15	.	TGTGCCAGCAGTTCCTTCCTTGCGGGCAACACTGAAGCTTTCTTT	CASSSFLAGNTEAFF
TRBJ2-5	.	TRBV5-6	15	TRBD1	TGTGCCAGCAGCTTATGGGGGACAGGGCCAGAGACCCAGTACTTC	CASSLWGTGPETQYF
TRBJ2-7	.	TRBV28	14	TRBD1	TGTGCCAGCAGTTTCCAACAGGGGGCTTTTGAGCAGTACTTC	CASSFQQGAFEQYF
TRBJ2-7	once	TRBV7-2	13	.	TGTGCCAGCAGCCCGGACAGACAGTACGAGCAGTACTTC	CASSPDRQYEQYF
TRBJ1-5	.	TRBV27	14	TRBD1	TGTGCCAGCAGTCTGACAGGGTCGAATCAGCCCCAGCATTTT	CASSLTGSNQPQHF
TRBJ1-2	once	TRBV2	14	TRBD1	TGTGCCAGCAGACCGACAGGGGGGGACTATGGCTACACCTTC	CASRPTGGDYGYTF
TRBJ2-3	.	TRBV9	15	.	TGTGCCAGCAACCGCGAGGGAGTCGGCACAGATACGCAGTATTTT	CASNREGVGTDTQYF
TRBJ1-2	.	TRBV7-2	14	TRBD1	TGTGCCAGCAGCTTAGCCGAGGGGGCCTATGGCTACACCTTC	CASSLAEGAYGYTF
TRBJ1-2	.	TRBV6-5	14	.	TGTGCCAGCAGGAAACAACAGGGCCACTATGGCTACACCTTC	CASRKQQGHYGYTF
TRBJ2-1	.	TRBV4-1	13	TRBD2	TGCGCCAGCAAAGCGGGGGGATACAATGAGCAGTTCTTC	CASKAGGYNEQFF
TRBJ2-3	.	TRBV4-2	14	.	TGTGCCAGCAGCCAAGATCGGTCCACAGATACGCAGTATTTT	CASSQDRSTDTQYF
TRBJ2-5	.	TRBV7-2	16	.	TGTGCCAGCAGCTTAGATTGGGAGCTAAGTGGAGAGACCCAGTACTTC	CASSLDWELSGETQYF
TRBJ2-7	.	TRBV7-9	14	TRBD1	TGTGCCAGCAGTTCAGGGACAGGGAACTACGAGCAGTACTTC	CASSSGTGNYEQYF
TRBJ1-5	once	TRBV19	17	TRBD1	TGTGCCAGTAGTACTGGACAGGGGGTTCACACAAATCAGCCCCAGCATTTT	CASSTGQGVHTNQPQHF
TRBJ2-5	once	TRBV2	13	.	TGTGCCAGTTCAACAGGGTTTCGTGGGACCCAGTACTTC	CASSTGFRGTQYF
TRBJ1-1	.	TRBV9	14	.	TGTGCCAGCAGCGAGGCGGGGGAGGCGACTGAAGCTTTCTTT	CASSEAGEATEAFF
TRBJ2-1	.	TRBV30	16	TRBD2	TGTGCCTGGAGTGTACGGTGGAGCGGGAAACACAATGAGCAGTTCTTC	CAWSVRWSGKHNEQFF
TRBJ2-7	.	TRBV15	13	.	TGTGCCACCAGCATCGCCGACTCCTACGGGCAGTACTTC	CATSIADSYGQYF
TRBJ1-2	.	TRBV25-1	17	TRBD1	TGTGCCAGCAGTGAGGGGGTGGGACAGCTTACTAACTATGGCTACACCTTC	CASSEGVGQLTNYGYTF
TRBJ2-5	.	TRBV7-3	14	.	TGTGCCAGCAGCCCCACCGGACTTCAAGAGACCCAGTACTTC	CASSPTGLQETQYF
TRBJ2-3	.	TRBV29-1	13	TRBD2	TGCAGCGTTATCCCAGCGGGACTAGATACGCAGTATTTT	CSVIPAGLDTQYF
TRBJ2-3	once	TRBV5-1	14	TRBD2	TGCGCCAGCAGCTTAGCGGGAAAAGGAGATACGCAGTATTTT	CASSLAGKGDTQYF
TRBJ1-1	once	TRBV2	13	.	TGTGCCAGCAGTGACCAGGGGCACACTGAAGCTTTCTTT	CASSDQGHTEAFF
TRBJ1-5	.	TRBV27	14	TRBD1	TGTGCCAGCAGTGGACAGGGATTGGGTCAGCCCCAGCATTTT	CASSGQGLGQPQHF
TRBJ2-2	.	TRBV19	15	TRBD2	TGTGCCAGTAGTTGGGGCGGGAGAGGGGCCGGGGAGCTGTTTTTT	CASSWGGRGAGELFF
TRBJ2-1	once	TRBV27	15	TRBD2	TGTGCCAGCAGTATCTCTAGCGGGAGTTGGGATGAGCAGTTCTTC	CASSISSGSWDEQFF
TRBJ2-2	.	TRBV19	12	.	TGTGCCACCCATCGAGGGACCGGGGAGCTGTTTTTT	CATHRGTGELFF
TRBJ1-5	.	TRBV2	14	TRBD1	TGTGCCAGCAACACAGGGGGTTTTGATCAGCCCCAGCATTTT	CASNTGGFDQPQHF
TRBJ1-1	.	TRBV2	14	TRBD1	TGTGCCAGCCGACCGCTACAGGGGGCGCAGAAAGCTTTCTTT	CASRPLQGAQKAFF